The 8 T cell receptor beta chains presented below share a single source sample, sequenced in a study of cytomegalovirus exposure and HLA in healthy donors. Profiling relied on immunoSEQ multiplex PCR, and the TCRdb table lists in-frame clones only, not all of them. This sample has around 170,000 clones, with more than 75% found just once. The material sequenced was PBMCs. Every receptor here comes from a man younger than 35 in good health and CMV-seronegative.

The J gene is TRBJ2-1, the V gene TRBV5-1; TRBD2 matches 10 bases. Germline trimming cut 6 bases from V and 1 base from J; bases unmatched to any gene: 13. The CDR3 is made up of 18 amino acids. Germline V gene sequence: CDR1 SGHRS, CDR2 YFSETQ. CDR3 in amino acids: CASTNPRTSGISYNEQFF. The CDR3 coding sequence is TGCGCCAGCACCAACCCGAGGACTAGCGGAATTTCCTACAATGAGCAGTTCTTC.

The chain has TRBV5-5 and TRBJ1-2; 8 bases agree with TRBD1. Germline values: CDR1 SGHKS, CDR2 YYEKEE (reference sequence). The ends lost 0 bases at V and 5 bases at J; junction bases unmatched: 3. The length of the CDR3 is 14 residues. The CDR3 sequence is CASSLGQGQYGYTF. DNA of the CDR3: TGTGCCAGCAGCTTGGGACAGGGGCAGTATGGCTACACCTTC.

The V and J genes are TRBV11-2 and TRBJ1-1; tentatively, D is TRBD1 (6 bases). V lost 0 bases to trimming and J lost 5 bases, with 7 bases between them. The CDR3 consists of 13 residues. Germline V gene sequence: CDR1 SGHAT, CDR2 FQNNGV. The DNA for the CDR3 is TGTGCCAGCAGCTTAGAGAGGGGGACTGAAGCTTTCTTT. Its translation is CASSLERGTEAFF.

The chain uses TRBV7-8 and TRBJ2-1; 8 positions match TRBD2. Per the germline V gene, CDR1 is SGHVS and CDR2 is FQNEAQ. V lost 3 bases to trimming and J lost 7 bases; unmatched junction nucleotides: 5. The CDR3 length is 14 residues. The DNA for the CDR3 is TGTGCCAGCAGCTTTCGGACTAGCCTGAATGAGCAGTTCTTC. Its translation is CASSFRTSLNEQFF.

This chain joins TRBV19 and TRBJ1-3; D is ambiguous. The germline V gene encodes CDR1 LNHDA and CDR2 SQIVND (reference sequence). This CDR3 spans 14 amino acids. Trimming removed 5 bases at V and 11 bases at J, with 19 bases between. DNA for the CDR3: TGTGCCAGTAGTCTCGAGGGAGGTCCTGGTCCCATATATTTT. Encoded protein: CASSLEGGPGPIYF.

The chain carries TRBV30 and TRBJ1-5, with 9 positions matching TRBD1. Germline CDR1 GTSNPN, CDR2 SVGIG (reference sequence). The CDR3 is 13 amino acids. Losses at the gene ends were 1 base for V and 5 bases for J; bases not matched to a gene: 0. The CDR3 DNA sequence: TGTGCCTGGAGTGGACAGGGGGATCAGCCCCAGCATTTT. Amino acids: CAWSGQGDQPQHF. The variable domain in full, completed from reference TRBV30 and TRBJ1-5, reads SQTIHQWPATLVQPVGSPLSLECTVEGTSNPNLYWYRQAAGRGLQLLFYSVGIGQISSEVPQNLSASRPQDRQFILSSKKLLLSDSGFYLCAWSGQGDQPQHFGDGTRLSIL.

The genes are TRBV7-2 and TRBJ2-3; D is ambiguous. The germline V and J ends were trimmed by 0 bases and 4 bases, with 17 bases remaining between them. This CDR3 contains 17 residues. Germline V gene sequence: CDR1 SGHTA, CDR2 FQGNSA. CDR3 nucleotide sequence: TGTGCCAGCAGCTTAGCCCCCACTAATACAAGGCCAGATACGCAGTATTTT. Translating it yields CASSLAPTNTRPDTQYF.

This clone was counted between two and nine times. The chain links TRBV5-1 to TRBJ2-7; 10 nucleotides match TRBD2. Germline V gene sequence: CDR1 SGHRS, CDR2 YFSETQ. CDR3 size: 15 residues. The junction had 7 bases not matched to a gene; V was cut back by 2 bases and J by 5 bases. The CDR3, as DNA: TGCGCCAGCAGCTTACTAGCGGGAAGCCTCCACGAGCAGTACTTC. It encodes CASSLLAGSLHEQYF.